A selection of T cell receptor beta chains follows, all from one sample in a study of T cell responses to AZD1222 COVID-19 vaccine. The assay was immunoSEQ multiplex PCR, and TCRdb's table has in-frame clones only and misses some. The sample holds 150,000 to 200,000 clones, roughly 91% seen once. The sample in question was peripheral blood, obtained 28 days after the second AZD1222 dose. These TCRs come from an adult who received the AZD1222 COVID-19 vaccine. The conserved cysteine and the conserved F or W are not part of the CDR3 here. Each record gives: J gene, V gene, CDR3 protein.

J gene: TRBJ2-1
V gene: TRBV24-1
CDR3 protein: ATSDSNRGPYNEQF

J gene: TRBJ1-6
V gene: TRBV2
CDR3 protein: ASSEAPRTGSPLH

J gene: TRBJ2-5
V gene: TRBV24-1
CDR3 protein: ATSVFETQY

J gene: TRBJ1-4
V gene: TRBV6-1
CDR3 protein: ASSEAEGSTNEKLF

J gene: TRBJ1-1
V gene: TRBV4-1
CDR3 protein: ASSRGQGWTEAF

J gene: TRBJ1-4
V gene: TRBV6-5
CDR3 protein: ASSYSRQKNEKLF

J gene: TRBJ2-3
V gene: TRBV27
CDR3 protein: ASSSRDRGPYTQY

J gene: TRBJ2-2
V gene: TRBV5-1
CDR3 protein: ASSSGQNTGELF

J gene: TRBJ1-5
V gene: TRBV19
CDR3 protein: ASSKGTGSGNQPQH

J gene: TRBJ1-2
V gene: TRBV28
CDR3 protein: ASSLLTDGKGGYT

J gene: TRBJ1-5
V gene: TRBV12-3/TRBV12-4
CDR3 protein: ASTLTRGQPQH

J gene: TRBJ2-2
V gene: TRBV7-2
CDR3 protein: ASSSSGQGARTGELF

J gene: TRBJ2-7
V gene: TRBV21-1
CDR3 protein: ASSTITHRFRLHEQY

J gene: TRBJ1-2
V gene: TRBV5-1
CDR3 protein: ASSDRQATNYGYT

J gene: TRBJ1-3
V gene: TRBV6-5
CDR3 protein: ASSQRNTIY

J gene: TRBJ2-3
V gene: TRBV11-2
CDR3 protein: ASSSQASGRGTDTQY

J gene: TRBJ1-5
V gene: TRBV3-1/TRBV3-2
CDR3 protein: ASSRRDGLNQPQH

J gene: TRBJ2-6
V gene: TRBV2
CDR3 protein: ASSEGVGLGSGANVLT

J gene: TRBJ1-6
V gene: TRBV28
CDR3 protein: ASRMQGMDNSPLH

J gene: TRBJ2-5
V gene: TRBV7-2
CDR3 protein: ASSLGSSGGVETQY

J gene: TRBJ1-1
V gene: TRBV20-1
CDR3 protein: SASAAGRNTEAF

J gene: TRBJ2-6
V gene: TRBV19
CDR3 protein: ASSSQGAGANVLT

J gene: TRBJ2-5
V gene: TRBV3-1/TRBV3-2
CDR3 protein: ASSQEASGAGETQY

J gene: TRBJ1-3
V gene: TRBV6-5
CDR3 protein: ASQPGAGSGNTIY

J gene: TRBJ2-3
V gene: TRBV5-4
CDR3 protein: ASSFRLVGSDTQY

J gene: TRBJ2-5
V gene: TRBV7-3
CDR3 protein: ASSLTGTSGQETQY

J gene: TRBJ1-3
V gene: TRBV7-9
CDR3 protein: ASSPDRVLIGNTIY

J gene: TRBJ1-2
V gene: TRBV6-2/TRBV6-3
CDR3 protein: ASSYGAGPGGIYGYT

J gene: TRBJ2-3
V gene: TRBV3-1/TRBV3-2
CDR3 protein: ASSQDPGRGTTDTQY

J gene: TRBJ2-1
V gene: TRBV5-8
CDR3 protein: ASSLQPGVYNEQF

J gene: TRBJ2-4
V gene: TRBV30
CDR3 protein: AWSVGGAGNIQY

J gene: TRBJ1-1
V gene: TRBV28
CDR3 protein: ASSSPQHTEAF

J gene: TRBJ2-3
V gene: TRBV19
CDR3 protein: ASSVDATDTQY

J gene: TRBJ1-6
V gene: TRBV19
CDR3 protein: ASRKLSNRITYNSPLH

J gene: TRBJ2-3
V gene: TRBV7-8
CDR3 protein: ASSLVAGSTDTQY

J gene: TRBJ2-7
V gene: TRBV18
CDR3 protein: AGADSSYEQY

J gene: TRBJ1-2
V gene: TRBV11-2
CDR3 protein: ASSPRGHYGYT

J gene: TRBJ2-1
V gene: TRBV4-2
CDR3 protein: ASSQEDSAHEQF

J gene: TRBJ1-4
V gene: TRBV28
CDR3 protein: ASSSGGRNEKLF

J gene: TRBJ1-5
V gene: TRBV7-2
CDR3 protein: ASSLATGNQPQH

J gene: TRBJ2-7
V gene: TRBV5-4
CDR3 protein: ASSLVRGTYEQY

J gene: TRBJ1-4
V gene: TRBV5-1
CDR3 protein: ASSGQGANEKLF

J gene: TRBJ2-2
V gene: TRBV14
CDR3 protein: ASSQFGGPGELF

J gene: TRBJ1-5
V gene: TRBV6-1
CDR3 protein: ASSEAIGGRGPQH

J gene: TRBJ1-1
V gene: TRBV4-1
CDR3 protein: ASSQGGLNTEAF

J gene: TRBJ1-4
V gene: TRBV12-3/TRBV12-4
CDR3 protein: ATHREGEKLF

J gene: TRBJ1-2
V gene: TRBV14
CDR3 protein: ASSQVRVGGYT

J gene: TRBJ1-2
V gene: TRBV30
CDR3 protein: AWSPDLGSYGYT

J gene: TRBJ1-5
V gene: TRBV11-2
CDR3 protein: ASSLISHQPQH

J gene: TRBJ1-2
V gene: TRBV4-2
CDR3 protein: ASSHSVSDSKGYT

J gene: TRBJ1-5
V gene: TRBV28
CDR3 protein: ASRQGYQPQH